One sample yielded the 18 T cell receptor beta chains listed below, sequenced in a study of T cells in Graves' hyperthyroidism and ophthalmopathy. Regions amplified from RNA transcripts were the TCR beta CDR3 regions. The primer set for the first-round RT-PCR of the TCR CDR3 was HTBI. One entry per CDR3 protein, called by TCRdb with MiXCR from the multiplex PCR reads. The sample consists of 300,000 to 400,000 distinct CDR3 sequences, around 13% of them appearing once. Sequenced input: blood. These receptors all stem from a woman between 25 and 40 years old with Graves' ophthalmopathy.

The rearrangement joins TRBV20-1 to TRBJ1-1; maybe TRBD1 (5 bases). Trimming removed 1 base from V and 6 bases from J, with 27 bases in between. Per the germline V gene, CDR1 is DFQATT and CDR2 is SNEGSKA (reference sequence). This CDR3 has 18 residues. CDR3 sequence reads: CSARGDRPGLRNNAEAFF. CDR3 nucleotides: TGCAGTGCTAGAGGGGACCGACCGGGGCTTAGGAACAATGCTGAAGCTTTCTTT.

This clonotype was seen repeatedly, ten times or more. The V call is TRBV20-1, the J call TRBJ1-5; TRBD1 agrees at 8 bases. Germline-derived CDR1 and CDR2 are DFQATT and SNEGSKA (reference sequence). With V trimmed by 6 bases and J by 0 bases, 4 bases remained unmatched. The CDR3 has 14 amino acids. CDR3 loop: CSAPDRDSNQPQHF. The CDR3 DNA is TGCAGTGCCCCGGACAGGGATAGCAATCAGCCCCAGCATTTT.

This clonotype has ten or more counts. The J gene is TRBJ2-7, the V gene TRBV6-1; D gene unclear. The CDR3 totals 13 residues. The V and J ends lost 8 bases and 2 bases respectively, with 13 bases between them. Per the germline V gene, CDR1 is MNHNS and CDR2 is SASEGT. For the CDR3, the DNA is TGTGCCAGCGCATACACCCCCACCTACGAGCAGTACTTC. Residues: CASAYTPTYEQYF.

This clonotype appeared many times. The chain couples TRBV28 to TRBJ1-2, with D possibly matching TRBD1 (6 bases). CDR1 MDHEN and CDR2 SYDVKM come from the germline V gene. V was shortened by 2 bases and J by 9 bases, with 16 bases between the two germline ends. The CDR3 has 14 amino acids. The CDR3 DNA reads TGTGCCAGCAGTTTAGGGGGGCCACCCTTTAGCTACACCTTC. Protein product: CASSLGGPPFSYTF.

This clonotype occurred many times. The chain is built from TRBV5-1 and TRBJ1-1; 7 nucleotides line up with TRBD1. Germline CDR1 reads SGHRS; CDR2 reads YFSETQ. The ends lost 0 bases at V and 7 bases at J; junction bases unmatched: 9. This CDR3 comprises 15 residues. The CDR3 reads CASSLVPGGGIEAFF. The CDR3 DNA reads as TGCGCCAGCAGCTTGGTCCCAGGGGGAGGGATTGAAGCTTTCTTT.

This clonotype was counted many times. The J gene is TRBJ1-2, the V gene TRBV3-1; D gene unclear. The CDR3 runs 16 residues. From germline, CDR1 is LGHDT and CDR2 YNNKEL (reference sequence). Trimming shortened V by 0 bases and J by 1 base, and 12 bases separated the two germline ends. The CDR3 nucleotides are TGTGCCAGCAGCCAAGATCGCAGCATAATTAACTATGGCTACACCTTC. Protein: CASSQDRSIINYGYTF. The complete variable domain, with remaining parts taken from reference TRBV3-1 and TRBJ1-2, reads DTAVSQTPKYLVTQMGNDKSIKCEQNLGHDTMYWYKQDSKKFLKIMFSYNNKELIINETVPNRFSPKSPDKAHLNLHINSLELGDSAVYFCASSQDRSIINYGYTFGSGTRLTVV.

This clonotype was counted many times. The J gene is TRBJ2-3, the V gene TRBV4-1, with D hard to call. Per the germline V gene, CDR1 is MGHRA and CDR2 is YSYEKL. This CDR3 comprises 16 residues. The V end lost 1 base, the J end lost 1 base, and 12 bases lay between the germline ends. This CDR3 reads CASSQVNLVRTDTQYF. CDR3 coding DNA: TGCGCCAGCAGCCAAGTTAATCTAGTCCGCACAGATACGCAGTATTTT.

This clonotype appeared many times. The chain employs TRBV5-4 and TRBJ1-2, with TRBD1 matching 7 bases. CDR3 length: 14 amino acids. Germline CDR1 reads SGHNT; CDR2 reads YYREEE (reference sequence). The V and J ends lost 2 bases and 7 bases, in that order; junction bases with no gene match: 8. The CDR3 bases are TGTGCCAGCAGCTTACGGGCAGGGGGAAGTGGCTACACCTTC. As protein: CASSLRAGGSGYTF.

This clonotype was counted ten times or more. V and J are TRBV7-9 and TRBJ2-2; 8 nucleotides align to TRBD1. The CDR3 consists of 16 residues. CDR1 and CDR2 (germline): SEHNR, FQNEAQ (reference sequence). Trimming removed 5 bases from V and 5 bases from J; junction bases left unmatched: 10. CDR3 nucleotides: TGTGCCAGCAGCCCCCCCAGCAGGGGGCTGACCGGGGAGCTGTTTTTT. It specifies CASSPPSRGLTGELFF.

Ten or more counts support this clonotype. V usage is TRBV28 and J usage is TRBJ1-2; weak D call: TRBD1 (6 bases). This CDR3 is 13 amino acids long. V was clipped by 7 bases and J by 3 bases, with 12 bases between them. In germline, CDR1 is MDHEN, CDR2 SYDVKM. The CDR3 region has the DNA TGTGCCAGCACTGTGGACAGCTACTATGGCTACACCTTC. It encodes CASTVDSYYGYTF.

The genes are TRBV2 and TRBJ2-5; TRBD2 aligns across 10 bases. With 7 bases clipped from V and 5 bases from J, the junction kept 10 bases outside the gene matches. CDR3 length: 15 amino acids. CDR1 is SNHLY and CDR2 is FYNNEI in the germline V gene. For the CDR3, the DNA is TGTGCCAGCAACCGAGCGGGGGGGCGAGAGGAGACCCAGTACTTC. The encoded protein is CASNRAGGREETQYF. Full variable domain (missing parts from reference TRBV2 and TRBJ2-5): EPEVTQTPSHQVTQMGQEVILRCVPISNHLYFYWYRQILGQKVEFLVSFYNNEISEKSEIFDDQFSVERPDGSNFTLKIRSTKLEDSAMYFCASNRAGGREETQYFGPGTRLLVL.

On this clonotype itself: A much larger clone lies a single base off, so this may be a read error. The chain links TRBV20-1 to TRBJ2-7; 9 bases match TRBD2. CDR3 size: 15 residues. Germline loops: CDR1 DFQATT, CDR2 SNEGSKA (reference sequence). V shed 2 bases and J 8 bases; nucleotides not matched to a gene: 13. The CDR3, as DNA: TGCAGTGCTAGACCCGCGGGGGGGGCCCTAGGCAAGCAGTACTTC. It translates to CSARPAGGALGKQYF.

In this sample, this clonotype turned up a few times. This may stem from a read error, because a much larger clone lies one nucleotide away. V and J are TRBV28 and TRBJ1-4, with a possible D match to TRBD1 (5 bases). The CDR3 sequence is 15 residues long. Germline assignment: CDR1 MDHEN and CDR2 SYDVKM. The CDR3 reads CASSLWDRSNEELFF. CDR3 in DNA: TGTGCCAGCAGTCTCTGGGACCGAAGTAATGAAGAACTGTTTTTT.

This clonotype was counted many times. The CDR3 here is CASTPRGGTNSYEQYF. The DNA for the CDR3 is TGTGCCAGCACCCCACGGGGGGGGACTAACTCCTACGAGCAGTACTTC. The chain carries TRBV7-8 and TRBJ2-7, with 8 bases identical to TRBD2. Unmatched junction bases numbered 11, after V lost 7 bases and J lost 0 bases. The CDR3 loop spans 16 amino acids. Germline V gene lookup returns CDR1 SGHVS and CDR2 FQNEAQ. Using reference TRBV7-8 and TRBJ2-7 for the parts outside the CDR3, the full variable domain is GAGVSQSPRYKVAKRGQDVALRCDPISGHVSLFWYQQALGQGPEFLTYFQNEAQLDKSGLPSDRFFAERPEGSVSTLKIQRTQQEDSAVYLCASTPRGGTNSYEQYFGPGTRLTVT.

This clonotype was detected only a few times. V usage is TRBV19 and J usage is TRBJ2-7; perhaps TRBD2 as D (6 bases). From germline, CDR1 is LNHDA and CDR2 SQIVND (reference sequence). The CDR3 extends over 16 amino acids. V was shortened by 3 bases and J by 2 bases, with 17 bases between the two germline ends. The CDR3 sequence: CASSIGTEGRTYEQYF. The CDR3 region has the DNA TGTGCCAGTAGTATCGGGACGGAGGGCAGAACCTACGAGCAGTACTTC.

This clonotype was recorded many times. The rearrangement joins TRBV12-3 or TRBV12-4 to TRBJ1-3, with 11 bases identical to TRBD1. V trimming: 6 bases; J trimming: 0 bases; junction bases outside the gene matches: 10. The CDR3 runs 18 residues. As DNA, the CDR3 is TGTGCCAGCAGCCCCGGGACAGGGGGAAAATACTCTGGAAACACCATATATTTT. This sequence encodes CASSPGTGGKYSGNTIYF.

The sample holds many counts of this clonotype. The V and J genes are TRBV28 and TRBJ2-3; D is unclear. Germline assignment: CDR1 MDHEN and CDR2 SYDVKM. The CDR3 has 14 amino acids. V gave up 2 bases and J gave up 2 bases, with 8 bases separating them. This chain's CDR3 is CASSLEAVTDTQYF. The CDR3, as DNA: TGTGCCAGCAGTTTAGAAGCAGTCACAGATACGCAGTATTTT.

This clonotype has at least ten counts. The CDR3 here is CASSQVPPSGAEAYEQYF. The CDR3 DNA reads as TGTGCCAGCAGCCAAGTTCCTCCTAGCGGGGCTGAGGCCTACGAGCAGTACTTC. J is TRBJ2-7 and V is TRBV3-1; 9 bases align to TRBD2. V lost 1 base to trimming and J lost 2 bases; unmatched junction nucleotides: 12. CDR1 and CDR2 (germline): LGHDT, YNNKEL (reference sequence). The CDR3 is 18 residues long.